The 16 T cell receptor beta chains below all came from one sample that was sequenced in a study of blood T cell repertoires in COVID-19. The protocol was immunoSEQ multiplex PCR, while the TCRdb copy is restricted to in-frame clones and leaves out a portion. The sample yields 200,000 to 250,000 clones, around 80% seen once. The sequenced sample consisted of peripheral blood. The receptors shown here come from a woman older than 75 with COVID-19, enrolled during active disease.

The genes are TRBV7-9 and TRBJ1-4; D is ambiguous. Germline V lookup: CDR1 SEHNR, CDR2 FQNEAQ (reference sequence). The CDR3 consists of 14 residues. V was trimmed by 1 base and J by 8 bases, leaving 11 bases between them. The CDR3 DNA is TGTGCCAGCAGCTTAGATACGCGGCGGGAAAAACTGTTTTTT. Residues: CASSLDTRREKLFF.

This clone showed up just once. The chain couples TRBV7-8 to TRBJ1-4, with 9 positions matching TRBD1. Germline V gene sequence: CDR1 SGHVS, CDR2 FQNEAQ. The CDR3 length is 15 residues. V lost 3 bases to trimming and J lost 5 bases; unmatched junction nucleotides: 4. CDR3 nucleotide sequence: TGTGCCAGCAGCTTCCAGACAGGGGGAAATGAAAAACTGTTTTTT. The encoded protein is CASSFQTGGNEKLFF.

On this clone itself: The same CDR3 can be traced to other DNA sequences in this sample. This chain connects TRBV19 to TRBJ2-1, with D tentatively TRBD2 (6 bases). The CDR3 contains 14 residues. Germline CDR1 reads LNHDA; CDR2 reads SQIVND (reference sequence). Trimming shortened V by 0 bases and J by 7 bases, and 10 bases separated the two germline ends. Here the CDR3 DNA reads TGTGCCAGTAGTATAGACCCAAGCGGGAATGAGCAGTTCTTC. Translation: CASSIDPSGNEQFF.

This clone turned up a few times. V is TRBV6-4 and J is TRBJ1-1; no reliable D call. CDR1 and CDR2 (germline): MRHNA, SNTAGT. The CDR3 sequence is 13 residues long. V shed 4 bases and J shed 5 bases, with 11 bases lying between them. The CDR3 sequence: CASSGEGGTEAFF. DNA of the CDR3: TGTGCCAGCAGTGGTGAGGGCGGGACTGAAGCTTTCTTT.

V and J are TRBV3-1 (or the pseudogene TRBV3-2) and TRBJ2-5; D remains ambiguous. Germline CDR1 is LGHDT and CDR2 is YNNKEL (reference sequence). The CDR3 covers 14 residues. Trimming removed 1 base from V and 4 bases from J, with 10 bases in between. The CDR3 protein is CASSQGRFGETQYF. The CDR3 nucleotides are TGTGCCAGCAGCCAAGGCCGGTTCGGAGAGACCCAGTACTTC.

This clone is a singleton in its sample. V is TRBV9 and J is TRBJ2-1; 9 positions agree with TRBD2. Germline V gene sequence: CDR1 SGDLS, CDR2 YYNGEE. Trimming at V came to 0 bases and at J to 8 bases, leaving 6 bases not matched to a gene. This CDR3 contains 15 residues. CDR3 nucleotide sequence: TGTGCCAGCAGCGTAGCTAGCGGGATGCCGGATGAGCAGTTCTTC. It specifies CASSVASGMPDEQFF.

Note on this clone: The junction departs from germline at one end; a sequencing error may be responsible. CDR3 DNA sequence: TGTGCTAGCAGCCGAGCCTTCGAAGAGACCCAGTACTTC. It translates to CASSRAFEETQYF. The chain uses TRBV7-7 and TRBJ2-5; D gene uncertain. CDR1 and CDR2 from the germline V gene are SSHAT and FNYEAQ (reference sequence). The CDR3 length is 13 residues.

The chain combines TRBV20-1 with TRBJ2-5; TRBD2 aligns across 12 bases. The CDR3 spans 16 residues. Germline V CDR1 and CDR2: DFQATT, SNEGSKA (reference sequence). The V and J ends lost 6 bases and 5 bases, in that order; junction bases with no gene match: 13. The CDR3 loop reads CSASASGGAKGETQYF. The CDR3 DNA reads as TGCAGTGCAAGTGCTAGCGGGGGGGCGAAAGGCGAGACCCAGTACTTC.

The chain employs TRBV5-3 and TRBJ2-6, with D maybe TRBD2 (6 bases). TRBV5-3 is designated an ORF whose function remains uncertain. There are 17 residues in the CDR3. V was shortened by 0 bases and J by 0 bases, with 10 bases between the two germline ends. The CDR3 is CARSLEIGGSGANVLTF. CDR3 nucleotide sequence: TGTGCCAGAAGCTTGGAAATCGGGGGCTCTGGGGCCAACGTCCTGACTTTC.

This clone was observed many times. V gene TRBV6-5 combines with J gene TRBJ1-2; D perhaps matches TRBD1 (5 bases). Trimming shortened V by 4 bases and J by 7 bases, and 10 bases separated the two germline ends. Looked up from germline, CDR1 is MNHEY and CDR2 is SVGAGI. The CDR3 is made up of 12 amino acids. The CDR3 DNA is TGTGCCAGCAGTTCCCAGGGAAGTGGCTACACCTTC. This sequence encodes CASSSQGSGYTF.

The chain carries TRBV2 and TRBJ2-5; a possible D gene is TRBD2 (6 bases). CDR1 is SNHLY, CDR2 FYNNEI, per germline. This CDR3 comprises 13 residues. V lost 8 bases, J lost 5 bases, and 15 bases lay in between. CDR3: CASHTGTWETQYF. The CDR3 bases are TGTGCCAGCCACACCGGGACTTGGGAGACCCAGTACTTC. Together with reference TRBV2 and TRBJ2-5, the CDR3 gives the full variable domain: EPEVTQTPSHQVTQMGQEVILRCVPISNHLYFYWYRQILGQKVEFLVSFYNNEISEKSEIFDDQFSVERPDGSNFTLKIRSTKLEDSAMYFCASHTGTWETQYFGPGTRLLVL.

The chain is built from TRBV19 and TRBJ2-5, with TRBD2 matching 10 bases. This CDR3 comprises 15 residues. V dropped 4 bases and J dropped 5; count of bases not matched to a gene: 7. From germline, CDR1 is LNHDA and CDR2 SQIVND (reference sequence). The CDR3 region has the DNA TGTGCCAGTAGTAGCCTGGGACTAGCGACGGAGACCCAGTACTTC. It codes for CASSSLGLATETQYF.

The chain employs TRBV7-3 and TRBJ2-1; 9 nucleotides match TRBD2. CDR1 and CDR2 (germline): SGHTA, FQGTGA. The CDR3 consists of 14 residues. V shed 5 bases and J 10 bases; nucleotides not matched to a gene: 9. The CDR3 region has the DNA TGTGCCAGCAGCCAGGGTCTAGCGGGAAGAGAGCAGTTCTTC. Protein product: CASSQGLAGREQFF.

This chain connects TRBV6-1 to TRBJ1-5; possible D gene TRBD1, 5 bases. Germline V lookup: CDR1 MNHNS, CDR2 SASEGT. The CDR3 is 15 residues long. Trimming cost V 3 bases and J 2 bases, with 11 bases left between them. CDR3 sequence: CASSDLGGGNQPQHF. DNA of the CDR3: TGTGCCAGCAGTGATTTGGGGGGAGGCAATCAGCCCCAGCATTTT.

The rearrangement joins TRBV6-5 to TRBJ1-5; perhaps TRBD1 as D (5 bases). V dropped 6 bases and J dropped 5 bases, with 14 bases sitting between them. Germline-derived CDR1 and CDR2 are MNHEY and SVGAGI. This CDR3 contains 14 residues. The CDR3 DNA is TGTGCCAGCAGCGCCCCTGACAGACATCAGCCCCAGCATTTT. Encoded protein: CASSAPDRHQPQHF.

This clone was counted at least ten times. This chain uses TRBV7-2 with TRBJ1-1; TRBD1 might be the D (5 bases). The CDR3 consists of 15 residues. CDR1 is SGHTA and CDR2 is FQGNSA in the germline V gene. V lost 2 bases and J lost 11, with 21 bases in between. In DNA form, the CDR3 reads TGTGCCAGCAGCTTACCCTCACGAGTGGGGCGCACGGCTTTCTTT. Translated, it gives CASSLPSRVGRTAFF.